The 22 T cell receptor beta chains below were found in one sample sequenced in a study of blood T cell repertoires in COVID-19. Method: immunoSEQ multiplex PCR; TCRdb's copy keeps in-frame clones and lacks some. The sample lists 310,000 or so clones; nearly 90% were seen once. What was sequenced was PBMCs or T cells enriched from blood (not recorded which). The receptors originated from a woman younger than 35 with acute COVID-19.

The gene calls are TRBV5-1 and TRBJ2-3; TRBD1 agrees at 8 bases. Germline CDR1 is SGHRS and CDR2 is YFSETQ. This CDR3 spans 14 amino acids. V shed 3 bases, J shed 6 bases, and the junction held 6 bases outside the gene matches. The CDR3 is CASSSRTGWDTQYF. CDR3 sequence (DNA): TGCGCCAGCAGCTCAAGGACAGGGTGGGATACGCAGTATTTT.

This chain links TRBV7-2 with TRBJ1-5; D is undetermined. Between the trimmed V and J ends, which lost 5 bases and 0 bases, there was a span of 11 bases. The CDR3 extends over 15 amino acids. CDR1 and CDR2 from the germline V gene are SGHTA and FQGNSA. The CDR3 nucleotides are TGTGCCAGCAGCCCCGGGTCGACTAGCAATCAGCCCCAGCATTTT. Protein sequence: CASSPGSTSNQPQHF.

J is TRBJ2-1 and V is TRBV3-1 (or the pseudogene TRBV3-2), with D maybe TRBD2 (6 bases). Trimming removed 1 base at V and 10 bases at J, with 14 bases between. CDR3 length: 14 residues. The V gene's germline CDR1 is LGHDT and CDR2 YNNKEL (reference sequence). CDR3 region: CASSQALANREQFF. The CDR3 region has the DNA TGTGCCAGCAGCCAAGCTCTAGCGAACCGGGAGCAGTTCTTC.

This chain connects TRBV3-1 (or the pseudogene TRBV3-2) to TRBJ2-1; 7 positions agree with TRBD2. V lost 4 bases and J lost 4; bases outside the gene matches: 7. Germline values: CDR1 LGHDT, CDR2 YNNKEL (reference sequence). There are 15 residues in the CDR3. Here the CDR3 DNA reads TGTGCCAGCAGCCCCCCGGCTAGCGGATACAATGAGCAGTTCTTC. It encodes CASSPPASGYNEQFF.

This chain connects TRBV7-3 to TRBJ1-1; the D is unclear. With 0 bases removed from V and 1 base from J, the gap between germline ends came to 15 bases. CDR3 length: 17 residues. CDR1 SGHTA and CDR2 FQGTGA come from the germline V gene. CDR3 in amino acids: CASSLTSSAVANTEAFF. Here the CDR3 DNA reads TGTGCCAGCAGCTTAACGTCTTCTGCAGTTGCGAACACTGAAGCTTTCTTT.

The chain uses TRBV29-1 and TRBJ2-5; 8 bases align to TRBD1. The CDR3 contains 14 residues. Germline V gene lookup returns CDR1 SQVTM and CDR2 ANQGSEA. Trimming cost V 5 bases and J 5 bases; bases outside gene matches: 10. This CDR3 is CSVQKTGGGETQYF. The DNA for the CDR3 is TGCAGCGTTCAGAAAACAGGGGGTGGGGAGACCCAGTACTTC.

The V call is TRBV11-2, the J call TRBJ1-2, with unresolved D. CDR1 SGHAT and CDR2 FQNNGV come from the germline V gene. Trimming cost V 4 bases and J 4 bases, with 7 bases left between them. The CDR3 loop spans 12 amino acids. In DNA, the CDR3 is TGTGCCAGCAGCTGGGAGGGCTATGGCTACACCTTC. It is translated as CASSWEGYGYTF.

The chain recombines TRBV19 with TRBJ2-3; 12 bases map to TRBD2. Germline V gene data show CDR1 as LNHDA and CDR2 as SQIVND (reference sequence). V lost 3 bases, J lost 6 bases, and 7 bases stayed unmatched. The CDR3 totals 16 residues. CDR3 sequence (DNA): TGTGCCAGTAGTATTGCCCTAGCGGGAGGGCGGGATACGCAGTATTTT. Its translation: CASSIALAGGRDTQYF.

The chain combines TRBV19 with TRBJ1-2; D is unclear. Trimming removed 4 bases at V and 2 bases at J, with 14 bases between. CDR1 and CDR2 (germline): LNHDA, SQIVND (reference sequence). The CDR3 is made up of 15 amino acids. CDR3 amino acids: CASSTYYDGNYGYTF. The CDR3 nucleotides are TGTGCCAGTAGTACTTACTACGACGGGAACTATGGCTACACCTTC.

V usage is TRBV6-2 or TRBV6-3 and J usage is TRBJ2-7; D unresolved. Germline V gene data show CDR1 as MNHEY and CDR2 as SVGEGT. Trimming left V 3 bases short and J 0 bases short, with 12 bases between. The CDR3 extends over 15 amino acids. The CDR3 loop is CASSYDWKNSYEQYF. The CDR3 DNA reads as TGTGCCAGCAGTTATGACTGGAAAAACTCCTACGAGCAGTACTTC.

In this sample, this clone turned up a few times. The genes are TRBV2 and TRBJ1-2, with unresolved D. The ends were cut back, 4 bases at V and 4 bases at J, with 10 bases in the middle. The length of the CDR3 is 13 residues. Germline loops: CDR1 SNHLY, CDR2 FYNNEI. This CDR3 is CASSVARGYGYTF. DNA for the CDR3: TGTGCCAGCAGTGTGGCCCGCGGCTATGGCTACACCTTC.

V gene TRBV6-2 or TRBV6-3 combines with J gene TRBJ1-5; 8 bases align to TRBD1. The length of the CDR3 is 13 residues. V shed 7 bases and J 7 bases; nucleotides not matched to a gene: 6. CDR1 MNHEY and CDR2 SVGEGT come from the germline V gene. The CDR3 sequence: CASTPDRAQPQHF. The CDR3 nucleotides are TGTGCCAGCACCCCGGACAGGGCCCAGCCCCAGCATTTT.

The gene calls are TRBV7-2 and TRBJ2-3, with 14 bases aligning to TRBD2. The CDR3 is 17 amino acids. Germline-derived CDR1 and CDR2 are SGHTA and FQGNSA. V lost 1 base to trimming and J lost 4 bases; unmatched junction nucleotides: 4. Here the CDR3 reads CASSLGTSGRFSDTQYF. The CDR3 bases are TGTGCCAGCAGCTTAGGGACTAGCGGGAGGTTTTCAGATACGCAGTATTTT.

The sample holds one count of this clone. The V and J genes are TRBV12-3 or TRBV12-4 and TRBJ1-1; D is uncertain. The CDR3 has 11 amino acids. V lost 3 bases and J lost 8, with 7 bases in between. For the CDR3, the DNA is TGTGCCAGCAGTTTGGAGAGAGAAGCTTTCTTT. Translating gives CASSLEREAFF.

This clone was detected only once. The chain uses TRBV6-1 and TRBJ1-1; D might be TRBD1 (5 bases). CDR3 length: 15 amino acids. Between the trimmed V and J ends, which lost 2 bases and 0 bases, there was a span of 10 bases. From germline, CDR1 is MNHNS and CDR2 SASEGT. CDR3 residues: CASSEIGGMNTEAFF. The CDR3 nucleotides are TGTGCCAGCAGTGAAATCGGGGGGATGAACACTGAAGCTTTCTTT.

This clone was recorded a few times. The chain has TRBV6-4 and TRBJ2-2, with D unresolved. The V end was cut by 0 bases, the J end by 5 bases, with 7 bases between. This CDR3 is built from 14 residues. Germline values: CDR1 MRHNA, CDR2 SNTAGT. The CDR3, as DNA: TGTGCCAGCAGTGACTCGGAGACTACCGGGGAGCTGTTTTTT. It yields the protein CASSDSETTGELFF.

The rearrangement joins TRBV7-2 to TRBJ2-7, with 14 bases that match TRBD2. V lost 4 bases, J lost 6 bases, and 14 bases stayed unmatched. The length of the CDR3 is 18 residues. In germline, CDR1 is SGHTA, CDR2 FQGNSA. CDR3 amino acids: CASSSAGRTSGRKLEQYF. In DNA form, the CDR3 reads TGTGCCAGCAGCTCCGCGGGGCGGACTAGCGGGAGGAAGCTCGAGCAGTACTTC.

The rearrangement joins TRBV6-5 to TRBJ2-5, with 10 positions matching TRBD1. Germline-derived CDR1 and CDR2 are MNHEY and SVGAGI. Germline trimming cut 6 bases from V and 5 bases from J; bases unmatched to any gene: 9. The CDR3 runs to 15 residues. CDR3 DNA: TGTGCCAGCAGGACCTCCGGGACAGGGGTGGAGACCCAGTACTTC. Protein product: CASRTSGTGVETQYF.

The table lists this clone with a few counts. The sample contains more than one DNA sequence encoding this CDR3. The CDR3: CASSLSGGDNEQFF. The CDR3 DNA reads TGTGCCAGCAGTCTTAGCGGGGGGGACAATGAGCAGTTCTTC. The genes are TRBV28 and TRBJ2-1; 11 bases are shared with TRBD2. V gave up 5 bases and J gave up 5 bases; unmatched junction bases: 2. The germline CDR1 and CDR2 sequences are MDHEN and SYDVKM. CDR3 length equals 14 residues. The full variable domain, in which reference TRBV28 and TRBJ2-1 provide the parts outside the CDR3, is DVKVTQSSRYLVKRTGEKVFLECVQDMDHENMFWYRQDPGLGLRLIYFSYDVKMKEKGDIPEGYSVSREKKERFSLILESASTNQTSMYLCASSLSGGDNEQFFGPGTRLTVL.

As DNA, the CDR3 is TGTGCCACCAGAGAAAGGGGTCTGAACACCGGGGAGCTGTTTTTT. Its protein product is CATRERGLNTGELFF. The genes are TRBV19 and TRBJ2-2; TRBD1 is a possible D gene (5 bases). Trimming took 10 bases from V and 1 from J, leaving 16 bases between them. The CDR3 has 15 residues. Germline V CDR1 and CDR2: LNHDA, SQIVND (reference sequence).

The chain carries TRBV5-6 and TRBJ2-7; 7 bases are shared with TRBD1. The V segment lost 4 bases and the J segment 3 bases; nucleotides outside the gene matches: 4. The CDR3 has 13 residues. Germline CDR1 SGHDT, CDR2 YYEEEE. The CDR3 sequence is CASSLQGIYEQYF. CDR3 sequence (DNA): TGTGCCAGCAGCCTACAGGGGATCTACGAGCAGTACTTC.

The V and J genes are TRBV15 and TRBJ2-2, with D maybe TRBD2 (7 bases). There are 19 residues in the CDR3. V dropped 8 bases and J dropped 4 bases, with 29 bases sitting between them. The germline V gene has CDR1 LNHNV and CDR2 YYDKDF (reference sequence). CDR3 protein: CATAKSRGVAGFTTGELFF. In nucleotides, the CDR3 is TGTGCCACCGCTAAGTCGAGGGGGGTAGCGGGTTTTACCACCGGGGAGCTGTTTTTT.